A single sample gave rise to the 31 T cell receptor beta chains below, sequenced in a study of T cell responses to AZD1222 COVID-19 vaccine. The protocol was immunoSEQ multiplex PCR, while the TCRdb copy is restricted to in-frame clones and leaves out a portion. The sample contains 110,000 to 150,000 clones, approximately 92% of which appear only once. Sequencing was performed on peripheral blood, taken 28 days after the second AZD1222 dose. All receptors come from an adult who received the AZD1222 COVID-19 vaccine.

This clone was recorded a few times. J is TRBJ2-2 and V is TRBV4-2, with TRBD2 matching over 8 bases. CDR1 and CDR2 from the germline V gene are LGHNA and YNFKEQ. The CDR3 is made up of 15 amino acids. Trimming took 5 bases from V and 4 from J; bases not matched to a gene: 6. CDR3 coding DNA: TGTGCCAGCAGCGAGGGGACTAGGGGCACCGGGGAGCTGTTTTTT. It yields the protein CASSEGTRGTGELFF.

This sequence joins TRBV20-1 and TRBJ1-5; D remains unclear. Germline-derived CDR1 and CDR2 are DFQATT and SNEGSKA (reference sequence). CDR3 length: 11 amino acids. Trimming removed 6 bases from V and 3 bases from J, with 6 bases in between. CDR3 region: CSARDNQPQHF. In DNA form, the CDR3 reads TGCAGTGCGCGGGACAATCAGCCCCAGCATTTT.

V gene TRBV5-1 combines with J gene TRBJ1-1, with 8 bases fitting TRBD1. J gave up 5 bases and V 2 bases, and 2 bases lay outside the gene matches. This CDR3 has 13 amino acids. Germline CDR1 and CDR2: SGHRS and YFSETQ. The CDR3 coding sequence is TGCGCCAGCAGCTTAACAGGGGGGACTGAAGCTTTCTTT. This codes for CASSLTGGTEAFF.

This clone has only one observation. This chain uses TRBV19 with TRBJ1-1; D is uncertain. Germline values: CDR1 LNHDA, CDR2 SQIVND (reference sequence). With 8 bases removed from V and 5 bases from J, the gap between germline ends came to 15 bases. This CDR3 spans 13 amino acids. The CDR3, as DNA: TGTGCCAGTGCTCGGGCCTCTGGGACTGAAGCTTTCTTT. Translating gives CASARASGTEAFF.

The chain couples TRBV28 to TRBJ1-5, with D possibly being TRBD1 (5 bases). Between the trimmed V and J ends, which lost 3 bases and 3 bases, there was a span of 12 bases. The V gene's germline CDR1 is MDHEN and CDR2 SYDVKM. This CDR3 region has 15 residues. The CDR3 nucleotides read TGTGCCAGCAGTTTTAGCCAGGGTTACAATCAGCCCCAGCATTTT. This gives the protein CASSFSQGYNQPQHF.

This clone is a singleton in its sample. The V call is TRBV5-4, the J call TRBJ1-2; D may be TRBD1 (6 bases). Germline V gene sequence: CDR1 SGHNT, CDR2 YYREEE (reference sequence). The V end was cut by 5 bases, the J end by 6 bases, with 17 bases between. The CDR3 spans 14 residues. The CDR3 bases are TGTGCCAGCAGTCTACAGGGCGGGAATGATGGCTACACCTTC. This translates into CASSLQGGNDGYTF.

This clone was detected only once. J is TRBJ1-1 and V is TRBV7-9; the D is unclear. Trimming pared 0 bases from V and 2 bases from J, leaving 7 bases between. This CDR3 comprises 14 residues. Germline CDR1 and CDR2: SEHNR and FQNEAQ (reference sequence). CDR3 residues: CASSLAHGNTEAFF. For the CDR3, the DNA is TGTGCCAGCAGCTTAGCCCACGGTAACACTGAAGCTTTCTTT.

The CDR3 sequence: CASSIDSVYGYTF. CDR3 DNA sequence: TGTGCCAGTAGTATAGATTCCGTTTATGGCTACACCTTC. The rearrangement uses TRBV19 and TRBJ1-2; D remains unclear. Trimming took 0 bases from V and 5 from J, leaving 7 bases between them. Looked up from germline, CDR1 is LNHDA and CDR2 is SQIVND (reference sequence). CDR3 size: 13 residues.

This chain uses TRBV9 with TRBJ2-7; TRBD2 matches 9 bases. The CDR3 has 16 amino acids. CDR1 SGDLS and CDR2 YYNGEE come from the germline V gene. With V trimmed by 4 bases and J by 2 bases, 10 bases remained unmatched. This CDR3 is CASSPRLAAGPYEQYF. DNA for the CDR3: TGTGCCAGCAGCCCCAGACTAGCGGCTGGCCCCTACGAGCAGTACTTC.

The rearrangement joins TRBV7-9 to TRBJ1-1; 12 nucleotides agree with TRBD1. Germline-derived CDR1 and CDR2 are SEHNR and FQNEAQ (reference sequence). V was pared by 1 base and J by 9 bases, with 12 bases of the junction left unmatched. The CDR3 extends over 17 amino acids. CDR3 bases: TGTGCCAGCAGCTTAGGGGACAGGGGGCGCGGCTTTGGTAAAGCTTTCTTT. It codes for CASSLGDRGRGFGKAFF.

The chain links TRBV7-2 to TRBJ2-5; either TRBD1 or TRBD2 may supply D (5 bases each). Trimming removed 0 bases from V and 0 bases from J, with 14 bases in between. Germline V gene lookup returns CDR1 SGHTA and CDR2 FQGNSA. This CDR3 has 17 amino acids. CDR3 bases: TGTGCCAGCAGCTTAGCCCTCGGGACCACGTACCAAGAGACCCAGTACTTC. This codes for CASSLALGTTYQETQYF.

The gene calls are TRBV6-5 and TRBJ1-2; 10 bases align to TRBD1. Unmatched junction bases numbered 3, after V lost 2 bases and J lost 6 bases. This CDR3 region has 14 residues. The germline CDR1 and CDR2 sequences are MNHEY and SVGAGI. The CDR3 loop is CASSYRGQGDGYTF. The CDR3 nucleotides are TGTGCCAGCAGTTACAGAGGACAGGGGGATGGCTACACCTTC.

The genes are TRBV28 and TRBJ1-5; D may be TRBD1 (6 bases). This CDR3 comprises 14 residues. The germline gives CDR1 MDHEN, CDR2 SYDVKM. V shed 2 bases and J shed 7 bases, with 12 bases lying between them. The CDR3 spells CASSLTTGWQPQHF. In nucleotides, the CDR3 is TGTGCCAGCAGTTTAACAACAGGGTGGCAGCCCCAGCATTTT.

This clone has only one observation. The rearrangement links TRBV28 to TRBJ1-5; D not certain. V lost 7 bases and J 6 bases, leaving 19 bases between the germline ends. The CDR3 is 15 amino acids. The germline V gene encodes CDR1 MDHEN and CDR2 SYDVKM. The CDR3 sequence: CASNTPMGSGQPQHF. The CDR3 nucleotides read TGTGCCAGCAACACCCCTATGGGGTCGGGTCAGCCCCAGCATTTT.

CDR3 sequence reads: CASSYDPRLAEDSYEQYF. DNA of the CDR3: TGTGCCAGCAGTTACGACCCTAGACTAGCGGAGGATTCCTACGAGCAGTACTTC. The chain joins TRBV6-2 or TRBV6-3 to TRBJ2-7, with 9 bases matching TRBD2. V was pared by 2 bases and J by 1 base, with 12 bases of the junction left unmatched. Germline-derived CDR1 and CDR2 are MNHEY and SVGEGT. The CDR3 extends over 18 amino acids.

The chain carries TRBV28 and TRBJ1-3; D unclear. Deletions cut 6 bases from V and 0 bases from J, with 12 bases between. Per germline, CDR1 MDHEN and CDR2 SYDVKM. This CDR3 region has 15 residues. CDR3 sequence (DNA): TGTGCCAGCAGCCCCGGACCCAGCTCTGGAAACACCATATATTTT. Translated, it gives CASSPGPSSGNTIYF.

This chain connects TRBV5-4 to TRBJ1-2; D uncertain. Deletions cut 4 bases from V and 4 bases from J, with 14 bases between. The V gene's germline CDR1 is SGHNT and CDR2 YYREEE (reference sequence). The CDR3 runs to 14 residues. The CDR3 nucleotides are TGTGCCAGCAGCGATTTAGCGCTCAGCTATGGCTACACCTTC. It codes for CASSDLALSYGYTF. The full variable domain, with the rest looked up from reference TRBV5-4 and TRBJ1-2, is ETGVTQSPTHLIKTRGQQVTLRCSSQSGHNTVSWYQQALGQGPQFIFQYYREEENGRGNFPPRFSGLQFPNYSSELNVNALELDDSALYLCASSDLALSYGYTFGSGTRLTVV.

V usage is TRBV6-2 or TRBV6-3 and J usage is TRBJ1-6; D ambiguous. CDR3 length: 15 amino acids. Trimming took 1 base from V and 5 from J, leaving 9 bases between them. Germline V gene data show CDR1 as MNHEY and CDR2 as SVGEGT. CDR3 protein: CASSYYGTNNSPLHF. DNA of the CDR3: TGTGCCAGCAGTTACTACGGAACCAATAATTCACCCCTCCACTTT.

This clone was seen only a few times. This chain connects TRBV4-3 to TRBJ1-2; tentatively, D is TRBD1 (5 bases). V was trimmed by 0 bases and J by 2 bases, leaving 13 bases between them. This CDR3 has 16 amino acids. CDR1 is LGHNA, CDR2 YSLEER, per germline. Written as DNA, the CDR3 is TGCGCCAGCAGCCAAGAAACAGCGAGGGGCAACTATGGCTACACCTTC. Protein product: CASSQETARGNYGYTF.

The V gene is TRBV6-4, the J gene TRBJ2-6; 7 nucleotides line up with TRBD1. The germline CDR1 and CDR2 sequences are MRHNA and SNTAGT. V shed 3 bases, J shed 0 bases, and the junction held 5 bases outside the gene matches. The length of the CDR3 is 17 residues. The CDR3 sequence: CASSERGPGSGANVLTF. The CDR3 DNA follows: TGTGCCAGCAGTGAGAGGGGGCCGGGCTCTGGGGCCAACGTCCTGACTTTC.

The V call is TRBV2, the J call TRBJ2-5; 8 nucleotides line up with TRBD1. The CDR3 runs 15 residues. After removal of 0 bases from V and 4 bases from J, the junction contained 4 bases not matched to a gene. Germline lookup yields CDR1 SNHLY and CDR2 FYNNEI. The CDR3 DNA sequence: TGTGCCAGCAGTGAAGCGGCAGGGGGCGTAGAGACCCAGTACTTC. Translation gives CASSEAAGGVETQYF.

In its sample, this clone was seen once. The J gene is TRBJ2-4, the V gene TRBV28; 13 positions agree with TRBD2. This CDR3 comprises 17 residues. With 0 bases clipped from V and 2 bases from J, the junction kept 1 base outside the gene matches. Germline V gene data show CDR1 as MDHEN and CDR2 as SYDVKM. For the CDR3, the DNA is TGTGCCAGCAGTTTATGGGGGACTAGCGGGACCAAAAACATTCAGTACTTC. Translation gives CASSLWGTSGTKNIQYF.

The gene calls are TRBV19 and TRBJ1-1, with D possibly being TRBD1 (6 bases). The CDR3 has 16 amino acids. The germline V and J ends were trimmed by 0 bases and 5 bases, with 16 bases remaining between them. Germline CDR1 reads LNHDA; CDR2 reads SQIVND (reference sequence). CDR3 sequence (DNA): TGTGCCAGTAGTATAGATCTATATTCGAGGGGGACTGAAGCTTTCTTT. Residues: CASSIDLYSRGTEAFF. Combining the CDR3 with reference TRBV19 and TRBJ1-1 gives the whole variable domain DGGITQSPKYLFRKEGQNVTLSCEQNLNHDAMYWYRQDPGQGLRLIYYSQIVNDFQKGDIAEGYSVSREKKESFPLTVTSAQKNPTAFYLCASSIDLYSRGTEAFFGQGTRLTVV.

This chain uses TRBV30 with TRBJ2-1; 11 bases line up with TRBD2. With 3 bases clipped from V and 6 bases from J, the junction kept 7 bases outside the gene matches. The CDR3 is 15 amino acids. Germline-derived CDR1 and CDR2 are GTSNPN and SVGIG (reference sequence). CDR3 loop: CAWRQGLAGLNEQFF. The DNA of the CDR3 is TGTGCCTGGAGGCAAGGACTAGCGGGCCTCAATGAGCAGTTCTTC.

The chain couples TRBV6-1 to TRBJ1-2; 10 nucleotides match TRBD1. V shed 1 base and J 6 bases; nucleotides not matched to a gene: 8. The CDR3 has 16 amino acids. Germline CDR1 reads MNHNS; CDR2 reads SASEGT. The CDR3 protein is CASSEGGGQGSDGYTF. The CDR3 bases are TGTGCCAGCAGTGAAGGAGGGGGACAGGGGTCGGATGGCTACACCTTC.

V usage is TRBV18 and J usage is TRBJ1-2, with D possibly TRBD1 on 6 matching bases. Per germline, CDR1 KGHSH and CDR2 LQKENI. The CDR3 is made up of 15 amino acids. V shed 2 bases and J shed 7 bases, with 17 bases lying between them. The CDR3 nucleotides read TGTGCCAGCTCACCAGTTGTCGGGACATTGAGTGGCTACACCTTC. This sequence encodes CASSPVVGTLSGYTF. The full variable domain, with the rest looked up from reference TRBV18 and TRBJ1-2, is NAGVMQNPRHLVRRRGQEARLRCSPMKGHSHVYWYRQLPEEGLKFMVYLQKENIIDESGMPKERFSAEFPKEGPSILRIQQVVRGDSAAYFCASSPVVGTLSGYTFGSGTRLTVV.

V usage is TRBV6-5 and J usage is TRBJ2-7, with D perhaps matching TRBD1 or TRBD2 (5 bases each). Trimming pared 8 bases from V and 3 bases from J, leaving 14 bases between. CDR1 and CDR2 from the germline V gene are MNHEY and SVGAGI. This CDR3 contains 13 residues. The CDR3 protein is CASRQGGGYEQYF. The CDR3 DNA reads as TGTGCCAGCCGCCAAGGTGGGGGCTACGAGCAGTACTTC.

This clone was observed a single time. This chain uses TRBV19 with TRBJ1-4; D is uncertain. The CDR3 has 15 residues. Trimming took off 3 bases at V and 4 bases at J, with 12 bases between the two ends. Germline CDR1 and CDR2: LNHDA and SQIVND (reference sequence). The CDR3 here is CASSIRALNNEKLFF. The CDR3 DNA is TGTGCCAGTAGTATCCGGGCCCTCAATAATGAAAAACTGTTTTTT.

This chain connects TRBV4-2 to TRBJ1-2; 10 positions agree with TRBD1. The CDR3 loop spans 16 amino acids. CDR1 is LGHNA and CDR2 is YNFKEQ in the germline V gene. Unmatched junction bases numbered 3, after V lost 2 bases and J lost 0 bases. This chain's CDR3 is CASSQLGTGANYGYTF. The CDR3 coding sequence is TGTGCCAGCAGCCAATTGGGGACAGGGGCTAACTATGGCTACACCTTC.

In this sample, this clone turned up once. This chain uses TRBV3-1 (or the pseudogene TRBV3-2) with TRBJ1-1; D is perhaps TRBD1 (6 bases). Deletions cut 6 bases from V and 5 bases from J, with 10 bases between. Germline lookup yields CDR1 LGHDT and CDR2 YNNKEL (reference sequence). This CDR3 spans 12 amino acids. DNA of the CDR3: TGTGCCAGCAGACAGGGTACTACTGAAGCTTTCTTT. It specifies CASRQGTTEAFF.

The chain recombines TRBV5-6 with TRBJ1-1; D unclear. This CDR3 comprises 15 residues. The germline V and J ends were trimmed by 4 bases and 0 bases, with 13 bases remaining between them. Germline loops: CDR1 SGHDT, CDR2 YYEEEE. This CDR3 reads CASSDLGRLNTEAFF. In DNA, the CDR3 is TGTGCCAGCAGCGACCTTGGACGGCTGAACACTGAAGCTTTCTTT.